The sample holds a few counts of the clone carrying this TCR beta chain. This record belongs to a study of blood T cell repertoires in COVID-19. Study in general: Samples taken during acute and convalescent COVID-19 were collected in the United States, Italy and Spain. PBMCs, B-cell-depleted T cells, or T cells were the source of the cDNA or gDNA that made up the material.

The CDR3 has 16 amino acids. J was trimmed by 4 bases and V by 3 bases; bases with no gene match: 8. Germline V gene sequence: CDR1 SGHRS, CDR2 YFSETQ. As originally analysed: Using reference gene primer amplification, nucleated cell counts were estimated. The table came from immunoSEQ multiplex PCR; TCRdb's copy has only in-frame clones and leaves some out. V, J and clone size are those of that table, while D and trimming were read from the DNA. Here the sample spans 30,000 to 40,000 clones, roughly 86% being singletons. The sequenced sample consisted of peripheral blood. The receptor was isolated from a man in his 70s with acute or convalescent COVID-19. This chain connects TRBV5-1 to TRBJ2-7; 12 bases line up with TRBD1. As DNA, the CDR3 is TGCGCCAGCAGCTGGGCTGGGACAGGGGGCTTGTACGAGCAGTACTTC. This gives the protein CASSWAGTGGLYEQYF.